Following are 21 T cell receptor beta chains from one sample sequenced in a study of response to subunit inactivated influenza vaccine. Using its own MiXCR run on the RT-PCR reads, TCRdb lists one record per CDR3 protein. The sample shows about 500,000 distinct CDR3 sequences, around 13% of them seen only once. Material: PBMCs from blood, obtained roughly 48 days after vaccination. These receptors were taken from a man over 45 who received an inactivated influenza vaccine.

The gene calls are TRBV12-3 or TRBV12-4 and TRBJ1-1, with D hard to call. The CDR3 is 12 residues long. Trimming removed 7 bases at V and 9 bases at J, with 15 bases between. CDR3 sequence: CASTTRFFKAFF. The CDR3 coding sequence is TGTGCCAGCACTACCAGGTTTTTCAAAGCTTTCTTT.

The table lists this clonotype with a few counts. V gene TRBV11-3 combines with J gene TRBJ2-2; 7 bases align to TRBD1. From germline, CDR1 is SGHNT and CDR2 YENEEA. The length of the CDR3 is 14 residues. After removal of 5 bases from V and 4 bases from J, the junction contained 4 bases not matched to a gene. The CDR3: CASSPRQGTGELFF. As DNA, the CDR3 is TGTGCCAGCAGCCCCCGACAGGGCACCGGGGAGCTGTTTTTT.

The J gene is TRBJ1-2, the V gene TRBV20-1; TRBD1 is a possible D gene (6 bases). The CDR3 runs to 12 residues. Germline V gene data show CDR1 as DFQATT and CDR2 as SNEGSKA (reference sequence). CDR3 sequence (DNA): TGCAGCCAAGGGGGGACGGTTTATGGCTACACCTTC. Its translation is CSQGGTVYGYTF.

This clonotype has a handful of counts. The rearrangement uses TRBV25-1 and TRBJ1-5, with TRBD1 identical over 12 bases. Germline trimming cut 6 bases from V and 5 bases from J; bases unmatched to any gene: 5. In germline, CDR1 is MGHDK, CDR2 SYGVNS. The CDR3 extends over 15 amino acids. DNA for the CDR3: TGTGCCAGCAGCCCGGGACAGGGGGCCTATCAGCCCCAGCATTTT. Protein product: CASSPGQGAYQPQHF.

This clonotype turned up a few times. The chain uses TRBV29-1 and TRBJ2-2, with D unclear. V was clipped by 6 bases and J by 5 bases, with 22 bases between them. Germline lookup yields CDR1 SQVTM and CDR2 ANQGSEA. The CDR3 spans 16 residues. The CDR3 sequence is CSVIQNPGPTTGELFF. The CDR3 DNA reads TGCAGCGTAATACAAAATCCCGGACCAACTACCGGGGAGCTGTTTTTT.

The V call is TRBV6-2 or TRBV6-3, the J call TRBJ2-5; no firm D call. The CDR3 runs to 14 residues. V dropped 4 bases and J dropped 1 base, with 10 bases sitting between them. Germline lookup yields CDR1 MNHEY and CDR2 SVGEGT. The CDR3 DNA reads TGTGCCAGCAGTTCCCGGATGACCCAAGAGACCCAGTACTTC. This sequence encodes CASSSRMTQETQYF.

The chain combines TRBV6-6 with TRBJ2-7; the D is unclear. CDR3 length: 13 amino acids. In germline, CDR1 is MNHNY, CDR2 SVGAGI (reference sequence). The V and J ends lost 8 bases and 0 bases respectively, with 11 bases between them. The CDR3 DNA follows: TGTGCCAGCGAAGGAACCAGCTCCTACGAGCAGTACTTC. It encodes CASEGTSSYEQYF.

This clonotype was seen a handful of times. J is TRBJ2-1 and V is TRBV12-3 or TRBV12-4; the match to TRBD2 covers 7 bases. The CDR3 runs to 12 residues. J was trimmed by 10 bases and V by 3 bases; bases with no gene match: 3. CDR3 nucleotide sequence: TGTGCCAGCAGTTTTAGCGGGTCCGAGCAGTTCTTC. Translated: CASSFSGSEQFF.

This chain links TRBV12-3 or TRBV12-4 with TRBJ2-1; D may be TRBD2 (6 bases). CDR3 length: 14 amino acids. V dropped 3 bases and J dropped 9 bases, with 15 bases sitting between them. The CDR3 region is CASSLAGILFEQFF. CDR3 in DNA: TGTGCCAGCAGTTTGGCGGGAATCCTATTTGAGCAGTTCTTC.

This clonotype occurred a few times. The V call is TRBV29-1, the J call TRBJ2-5; unclear D gene. The germline V gene encodes CDR1 SQVTM and CDR2 ANQGSEA. The germline V and J ends were trimmed by 4 bases and 5 bases, with 11 bases remaining between them. This CDR3 spans 12 amino acids. The CDR3 region has the DNA TGCAGCGTTGGATCGGCCCGGGAGACCCAGTACTTC. It translates to CSVGSARETQYF. Full variable domain (outside the CDR3, taken from reference TRBV29-1 and TRBJ2-5): SAVISQKPSRDICQRGTSLTIQCQVDSQVTMMFWYRQQPGQSLTLIATANQGSEATYESGFVIDKFPISRPNLTFSTLTVSNMSPEDSSIYLCSVGSARETQYFGPGTRLLVL.

V is TRBV2 and J is TRBJ2-3; 9 bases fit TRBD1. The CDR3 extends over 15 amino acids. Germline lookup yields CDR1 SNHLY and CDR2 FYNNEI. The V gene end was trimmed by 6 bases and the J gene end by 1 base; junction bases not matched to a gene: 5. The CDR3 here is CASRMTGGGTDTQYF. Written as DNA, the CDR3 is TGTGCCAGCAGGATGACAGGGGGTGGCACAGATACGCAGTATTTT.

The chain employs TRBV28 and TRBJ1-4, with a weak D call TRBD1 (5 bases). Trimming cost V 6 bases and J 1 base, with 12 bases left between them. There are 15 residues in the CDR3. Germline CDR1 and CDR2: MDHEN and SYDVKM. CDR3 residues: CASRPGTLTNEKLFF. The CDR3 DNA is TGTGCCAGCAGGCCCGGGACTCTAACTAATGAAAAACTGTTTTTT.

V gene TRBV12-3 or TRBV12-4 combines with J gene TRBJ2-2; possibly TRBD1 for D (6 bases). V shed 7 bases and J shed 6 bases, with 12 bases lying between them. The CDR3 runs to 13 residues. This chain's CDR3 is CASKDTGPGELFF. CDR3 bases: TGTGCCAGCAAGGACACAGGGCCCGGGGAGCTGTTTTTT.

This clonotype showed up just a few times. CDR3 in amino acids: CASSPSIGYTF. CDR3 bases: TGTGCCAGCAGCCCCTCGATTGGCTACACCTTC. The chain joins TRBV6-2 or TRBV6-3 to TRBJ1-2; no definite D call. Germline assignment: CDR1 MNHEY and CDR2 SVGEGT. The length of the CDR3 is 11 residues. V shed 6 bases and J shed 7 bases, with 9 bases lying between them.

This clonotype came up many times. The chain has TRBV29-1 and TRBJ2-7; perhaps TRBD2 as D (5 bases). The CDR3 consists of 11 residues. V lost 6 bases and J lost 4, with 10 bases in between. Per germline, CDR1 SQVTM and CDR2 ANQGSEA. The CDR3 DNA is TGCAGCGTACGGCGGGCATACGAGCAGTACTTC. The encoded protein is CSVRRAYEQYF.

The genes are TRBV4-1 and TRBJ2-5, with 9 positions matching TRBD1. With 2 bases clipped from V and 1 base from J, the junction kept 8 bases outside the gene matches. Germline V gene data show CDR1 as MGHRA and CDR2 as YSYEKL. The CDR3 covers 17 residues. CDR3 region: CASSQTGGGRTQETQYF. CDR3 bases: TGCGCCAGCAGCCAAACAGGGGGCGGTAGGACCCAAGAGACCCAGTACTTC.

This clonotype was counted ten times or more. J is TRBJ2-3 and V is TRBV10-3; 7 nucleotides agree with TRBD2. This CDR3 has 13 residues. The germline gives CDR1 ENHRY, CDR2 SYGVKD. V shed 8 bases, J shed 2 bases, and the junction held 4 bases outside the gene matches. The CDR3 sequence is CAIGEGTTDTQYF. As DNA, the CDR3 is TGTGCCATCGGGGAGGGGACCACAGATACGCAGTATTTT.

This clonotype was detected only a few times. The chain uses TRBV27 and TRBJ2-1; 13 nucleotides align to TRBD2. V lost 4 bases to trimming and J lost 14 bases; unmatched junction nucleotides: 11. The CDR3 consists of 15 residues. Looked up from germline, CDR1 is MNHEY and CDR2 is SMNVEV (reference sequence). DNA for the CDR3: TGTGCCAGCAGTTCCCCGGGACTAGCGGGACTTAGGGAGTTCTTC. Amino acid sequence: CASSSPGLAGLREFF.

This rearrangement joins TRBV10-3 to TRBJ1-5; TRBD1 aligns across 9 bases. Trimming cost V 5 bases and J 5 bases; bases outside gene matches: 1. Germline CDR1 ENHRY, CDR2 SYGVKD. The CDR3 length is 13 residues. CDR3 sequence (DNA): TGTGCCATCAGTCGGGACAGGGATCAGCCCCAGCATTTT. It is translated as CAISRDRDQPQHF.

This clonotype was counted at least ten times. The V and J genes are TRBV24-1 and TRBJ2-2; D gene ambiguous. V lost 7 bases to trimming and J lost 0 bases, with 2 bases between them. Germline V CDR1 and CDR2: KGHDR, SFDVKD. The CDR3 sequence is 12 residues long. This CDR3 is CATRSNTGELFF. CDR3 bases: TGTGCCACCAGGTCGAACACCGGGGAGCTGTTTTTT.

This clonotype was observed many times. The chain employs TRBV12-3 or TRBV12-4 and TRBJ2-7, with a weak D call TRBD1 (6 bases). The CDR3 spans 14 residues. Deletions cut 5 bases from V and 4 bases from J, with 15 bases between. The CDR3 protein is CASSPQGRQYEQYF. CDR3 nucleotide sequence: TGTGCCAGCAGTCCACAGGGAAGGCAATACGAGCAGTACTTC.